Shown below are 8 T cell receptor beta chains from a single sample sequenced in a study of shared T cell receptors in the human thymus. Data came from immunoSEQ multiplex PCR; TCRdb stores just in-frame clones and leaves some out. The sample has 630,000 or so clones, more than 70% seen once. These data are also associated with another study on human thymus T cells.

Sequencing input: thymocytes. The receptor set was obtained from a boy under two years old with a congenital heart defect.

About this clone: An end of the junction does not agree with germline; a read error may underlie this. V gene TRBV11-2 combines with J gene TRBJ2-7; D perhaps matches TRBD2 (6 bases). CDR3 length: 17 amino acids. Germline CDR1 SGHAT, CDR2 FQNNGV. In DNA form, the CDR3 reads TGTGCCAGCATCTTAGATTGGACCGGGACTGAGCCCTACGAGCAGTACTTC. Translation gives CASILDWTGTEPYEQYF.

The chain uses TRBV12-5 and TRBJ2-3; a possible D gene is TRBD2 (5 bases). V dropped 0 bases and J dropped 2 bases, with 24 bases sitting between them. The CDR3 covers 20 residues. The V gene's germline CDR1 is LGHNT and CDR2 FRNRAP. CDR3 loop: CASGLVREQSTSKATDTQYF. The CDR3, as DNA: TGTGCTAGTGGTTTGGTACGTGAGCAGAGTACTAGTAAAGCCACAGATACGCAGTATTTT.

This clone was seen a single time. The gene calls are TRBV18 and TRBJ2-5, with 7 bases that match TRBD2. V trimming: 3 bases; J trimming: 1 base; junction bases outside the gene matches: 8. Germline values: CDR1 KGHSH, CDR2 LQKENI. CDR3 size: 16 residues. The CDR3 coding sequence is TGTGCCAGCTCACCGGAGGGGCGGGAGTCCCAAGAGACCCAGTACTTC. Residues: CASSPEGRESQETQYF.

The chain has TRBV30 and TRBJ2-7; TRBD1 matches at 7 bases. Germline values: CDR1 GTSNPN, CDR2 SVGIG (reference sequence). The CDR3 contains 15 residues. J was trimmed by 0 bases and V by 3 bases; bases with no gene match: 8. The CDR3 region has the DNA TGTGCCTGGAGCGAAAGGGGGCTTCTCTCCTACGAGCAGTACTTC. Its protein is CAWSERGLLSYEQYF.

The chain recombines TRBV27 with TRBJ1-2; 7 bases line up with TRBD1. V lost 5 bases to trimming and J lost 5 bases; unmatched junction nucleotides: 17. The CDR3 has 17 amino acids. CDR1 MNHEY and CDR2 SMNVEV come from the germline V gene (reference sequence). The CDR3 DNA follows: TGTGCCAGCAGTCCCGGTCATGACAGGGTAGTGGGGTATGGCTACACCTTC. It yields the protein CASSPGHDRVVGYGYTF.

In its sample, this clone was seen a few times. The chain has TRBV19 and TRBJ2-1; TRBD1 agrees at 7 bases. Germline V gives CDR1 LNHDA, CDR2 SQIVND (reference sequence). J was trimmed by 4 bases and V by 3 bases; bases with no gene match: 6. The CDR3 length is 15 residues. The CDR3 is CASSIGQASYNEQFF. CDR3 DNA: TGTGCCAGTAGTATTGGACAGGCAAGTTACAATGAGCAGTTCTTC.

Here the CDR3 DNA reads TGCGCCAGCAGCCAAGGGGAGCTAGCGGGCACCGGGGAGCTGTTTTTT. Translation: CASSQGELAGTGELFF. The chain is built from TRBV4-3 and TRBJ2-2; 8 bases fit TRBD2. V was pared by 1 base and J by 4 bases, with 5 bases of the junction left unmatched. The CDR3 has 16 amino acids. Germline V gene lookup returns CDR1 LGHNA and CDR2 YSLEER.

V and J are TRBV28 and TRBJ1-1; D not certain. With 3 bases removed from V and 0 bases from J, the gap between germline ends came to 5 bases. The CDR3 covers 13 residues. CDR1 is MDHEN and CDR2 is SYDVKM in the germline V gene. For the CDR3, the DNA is TGTGCCAGCAGTTTTTGCGTGAACACTGAAGCTTTCTTT. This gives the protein CASSFCVNTEAFF.